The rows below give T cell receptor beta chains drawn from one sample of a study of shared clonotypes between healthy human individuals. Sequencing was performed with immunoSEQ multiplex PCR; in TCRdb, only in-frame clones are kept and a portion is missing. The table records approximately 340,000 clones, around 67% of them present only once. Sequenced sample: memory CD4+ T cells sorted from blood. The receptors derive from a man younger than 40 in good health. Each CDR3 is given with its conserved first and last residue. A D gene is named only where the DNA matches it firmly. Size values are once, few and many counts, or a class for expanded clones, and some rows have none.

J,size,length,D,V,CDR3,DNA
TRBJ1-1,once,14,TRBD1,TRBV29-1,CSADRGLMNTEAFF,TGCAGCGCAGACAGGGGGCTAATGAACACTGAAGCTTTCTTT
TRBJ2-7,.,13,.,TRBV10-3,CAISGSRGHEQYF,TGTGCCATCAGTGGGTCCAGGGGCCACGAGCAGTACTTC
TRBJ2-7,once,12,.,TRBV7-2,CASSLRVGEQYF,TGTGCCAGCAGCCTAAGGGTGGGCGAGCAGTACTTC
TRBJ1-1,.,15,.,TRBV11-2,CASSLGPGLNTEAFF,TGTGCCAGCAGCTTGGGTCCGGGGTTGAACACTGAAGCTTTCTTT
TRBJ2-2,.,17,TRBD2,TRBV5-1,CASSLPGLSVNTGELFF,TGCGCCAGCAGCTTGCCGGGACTATCCGTGAACACCGGGGAGCTGTTTTTT
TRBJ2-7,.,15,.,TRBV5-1,CASSLGQVVSYEQYF,TGCGCCAGCAGCTTGGGGCAGGTCGTTTCCTACGAGCAGTACTTC
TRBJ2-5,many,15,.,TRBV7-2,CASSLRQAREETQYF,TGTGCCAGCAGCTTGCGACAGGCCCGCGAAGAGACCCAGTACTTC
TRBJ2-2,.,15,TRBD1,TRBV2,CASNPGQGGTGELFF,TGTGCCAGCAACCCGGGACAGGGAGGCACCGGGGAGCTGTTTTTT
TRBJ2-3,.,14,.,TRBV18,CASTKGQLIDTQYF,TGTGCCAGCACGAAGGGCCAGCTGATCGATACGCAGTATTTT
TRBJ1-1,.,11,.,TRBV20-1,CSARPRIEAFF,TGCAGTGCTAGACCGCGGATTGAAGCTTTCTTT
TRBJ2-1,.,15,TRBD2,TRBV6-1,CASNPMRELSNEQFF,TGTGCCAGCAACCCTATGCGGGAGCTGTCGAATGAGCAGTTCTTC
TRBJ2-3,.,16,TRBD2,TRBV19,CASSTGLAGMADTQYF,TGTGCCAGTAGTACAGGACTAGCAGGGATGGCAGATACGCAGTATTTT
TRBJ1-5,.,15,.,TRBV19,CASSILRDFNQPQHF,TGTGCCAGTAGTATCCTGCGGGATTTCAATCAGCCCCAGCATTTT
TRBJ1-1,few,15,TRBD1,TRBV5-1,CASNRDRGGGTEAFF,TGCGCCAGCAACCGGGACAGGGGAGGAGGCACTGAAGCTTTCTTT
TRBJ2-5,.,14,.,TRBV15,CATSREKLQETQYF,TGTGCCACCAGCAGAGAGAAGCTACAAGAGACCCAGTACTTC
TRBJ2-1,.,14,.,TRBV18,CASSLTGLPNEQFF,TGTGCCAGCTCACTTACTGGACTACCCAATGAGCAGTTCTTC
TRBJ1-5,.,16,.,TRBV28,CASSRGIQGWYQPQHF,TGTGCCAGCAGTAGGGGGATACAGGGTTGGTATCAGCCCCAGCATTTT
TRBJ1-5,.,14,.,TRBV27,CASGWGYSNQPQHF,TGTGCCAGCGGGTGGGGATATAGCAATCAGCCCCAGCATTTT
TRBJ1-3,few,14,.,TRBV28,CASSAALSGNTIYF,TGTGCCAGCAGTGCGGCGCTCTCTGGAAACACCATATATTTT
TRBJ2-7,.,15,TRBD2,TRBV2,CASSERLAGSYEQYF,TGTGCCAGCAGTGAACGACTAGCGGGGAGCTACGAGCAGTACTTC
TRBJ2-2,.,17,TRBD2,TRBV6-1,CASSGTSGRAYTGELFF,TGTGCCAGCAGTGGGACTAGCGGGAGGGCATACACCGGGGAGCTGTTTTTT
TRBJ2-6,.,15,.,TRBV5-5,CASSLGVPGANVLTF,TGTGCCAGCAGCTTGGGGGTACCTGGGGCCAACGTCCTGACTTTC
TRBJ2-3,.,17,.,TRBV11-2,CASSYLPTPQRADTQYF,TGTGCCAGCAGCTACCTCCCGACACCTCAAAGGGCAGATACGCAGTATTTT
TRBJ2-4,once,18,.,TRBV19,CASSTTLGRRDSGNIQYF,TGTGCCAGTAGTACAACCTTAGGGCGACGGGACTCGGGGAACATTCAGTACTTC
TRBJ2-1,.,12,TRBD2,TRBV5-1,CASSIAGNEQFF,TGCGCCAGCAGCATAGCGGGCAATGAGCAGTTCTTC